This TCR beta chain appears in the sequencing data of a study of blood T cell repertoires in COVID-19. Study summary: Samples representing acute and convalescent COVID-19 were sourced from the United States, Italy and Spain. Nucleic acid was either cDNA or gDNA, and it came from T cells, B-cell-depleted T cells, or PBMCs.

CDR3 size: 15 residues. The germline V gene has CDR1 SGDLS and CDR2 YYNGEE. Trimming cost V 3 bases and J 2 bases, with 14 bases left between them. In the source study's methods: Amplified reference gene primers provided the basis for estimating nucleated cell counts. The method was immunoSEQ multiplex PCR; TCRdb's version includes in-frame clones alone and lacks a portion of them. Clonal size and the V and J genes are those of that table, whereas D and trimming came from the DNA. The repertoire holds a few hundred thousand clones, with roughly 88% as singletons. Sequencing input: peripheral blood. This clonotype originated in a woman aged 40 to 50 who had recovered from COVID-19. The chain has TRBV9 and TRBJ1-2; a possible D gene is TRBD1 (6 bases). The DNA for the CDR3 is TGTGCCAGCAGCGAAAGGGACACGTACAACTATGGCTACACCTTC. Encoded protein: CASSERDTYNYGYTF.